Below, 16 T cell receptor beta chains from the same sample are listed, as sequenced in a study of early T cells in non-severe SARS-CoV-2 infection. TCRdb independently ran MiXCR on the 5' RACE reads; one entry per CDR3 protein. The top ten hold around 6.6% of the sample, which has around 77,000 distinct CDR3 sequences, approximately 5% seen once. The sequenced sample was whole blood, obtained at baseline. The receptors stem from an adult who was a healthcare worker with PCR-confirmed SARS-CoV-2 infection or an uninfected control (not recorded which).

In this sample, this clonotype turned up many times. The rearrangement joins TRBV29-1 to TRBJ2-1, with D unresolved. V shed 2 bases and J shed 8 bases, with 7 bases lying between them. This CDR3 is 11 amino acids long. Germline CDR1 and CDR2: SQVTM and ANQGSEA. The DNA of the CDR3 is TGCAGCGTTGAAAGTTACGATGAGCAGTTCTTC. Amino acid sequence: CSVESYDEQFF.

In its sample, this clonotype was seen many times. The V call is TRBV6-5, the J call TRBJ1-1; D not certain. V was shortened by 2 bases and J by 2 bases, with 12 bases between the two germline ends. The CDR3 contains 15 residues. CDR1 and CDR2 (germline): MNHEY, SVGAGI. CDR3 in DNA: TGTGCCAGCAGTTACAGTAGGAGGCGAAACACTGAAGCTTTCTTT. Amino acids: CASSYSRRRNTEAFF.

Only a few counts were recorded for this clonotype. The gene calls are TRBV28 and TRBJ1-3; D not certain. Looked up from germline, CDR1 is MDHEN and CDR2 is SYDVKM. Trimming shortened V by 2 bases and J by 6 bases, and 11 bases separated the two germline ends. The CDR3 loop spans 14 amino acids. The CDR3 bases are TGTGCCAGCAGTTTAAAGGCGGCTGAAAACACCATATATTTT. It specifies CASSLKAAENTIYF.

The CDR3 DNA is TGCAGTGCTAGCGCGGGAATCTATGAGCAGTTCTTC. Translating gives CSASAGIYEQFF. The chain recombines TRBV20-1 with TRBJ2-1, with D perhaps TRBD2 (6 bases). CDR1 DFQATT and CDR2 SNEGSKA come from the germline V gene (reference sequence). Trimming took 3 bases from V and 8 from J, leaving 11 bases between them. This CDR3 spans 12 amino acids.

In its sample, this clonotype was seen many times. This chain connects TRBV21-1 to TRBJ2-7; whether TRBD2, the table's D call, matches the DNA was not checked. TRBV21-1 is designated a pseudogene. This CDR3 has 16 residues. CDR3 DNA: TGTGCCAGCAGCAAAGCTGAACTAGCGGGAGCCTACGAGCAGTACTTC. It encodes CASSKAELAGAYEQYF.

This clonotype occurred many times. The chain carries TRBV12-3 or TRBV12-4 and TRBJ1-5, with unresolved D. Trimming took 2 bases from V and 2 from J, leaving 4 bases between them. CDR3 length: 13 amino acids. CDR3: CASSLSGNQPQHF. DNA for the CDR3: TGTGCCAGCAGTTTATCAGGCAATCAGCCCCAGCATTTT.

J is TRBJ2-3 and V is TRBV7-2; the D is unclear. V was pared by 1 base and J by 0 bases, with 8 bases between. The CDR3 is 15 residues long. Germline V lookup: CDR1 SGHTA, CDR2 FQGNSA. The chain's CDR3 is CASSLDKQSTDTQYF. In DNA, the CDR3 is TGTGCCAGCAGCTTAGACAAGCAGAGCACAGATACGCAGTATTTT.

This clonotype was recorded at least ten times. The chain couples TRBV4-1 to TRBJ2-1; the D gene is possibly TRBD2 (6 bases). CDR1 is MGHRA, CDR2 YSYEKL, per germline. V was cut by 3 bases and J by 9 bases, with 18 bases left in between. The CDR3 runs to 15 residues. In nucleotides, the CDR3 is TGCGCCAGCAGCCACTCAAATCCGGGGGTTGGTGAGCAGTTCTTC. The encoded protein is CASSHSNPGVGEQFF.

The chain recombines TRBV21-1 with TRBJ2-2; the table assigns TRBD1, which was not confirmed against the DNA. TRBV21-1 is termed a pseudogene. The CDR3 length is 17 residues. CDR3 loop: CASSKNSSRGNTGELFF. The CDR3 nucleotides read TGTGCCAGCAGCAAAAACAGTTCCCGGGGGAACACCGGGGAGCTGTTTTTT.

The chain has TRBV10-2 and TRBJ2-1; D is unresolved. The CDR3 runs to 14 residues. The V end was cut by 8 bases, the J end by 5 bases, with 16 bases between. Germline values: CDR1 WSHSY, CDR2 SAAADI. This CDR3 reads CASVLNSPHNEQFF. CDR3 nucleotides: TGCGCCAGCGTTCTTAACTCCCCACACAATGAGCAGTTCTTC.

The genes are TRBV5-1 and TRBJ2-1; 13 bases are a match to TRBD2. CDR3 length equals 15 residues. The germline gives CDR1 SGHRS, CDR2 YFSETQ. The J segment lost 14 bases and the V segment lost 4 bases, leaving 12 bases of the junction unmatched. For the CDR3, the DNA is TGCGCCAGCAGCGGGGGGCCGGGACTAGCGGGACTCGAGTTCTTC. This encodes CASSGGPGLAGLEFF.

This clonotype was counted many times. The chain has TRBV20-1 and TRBJ2-7; D perhaps matches TRBD2 (6 bases). Germline CDR1 and CDR2: DFQATT and SNEGSKA (reference sequence). V was pared by 6 bases and J by 0 bases, with 15 bases between. The CDR3 covers 14 residues. The CDR3 protein is CSAHSGRGSYEQYF. The CDR3 DNA sequence: TGCAGTGCCCACTCGGGGCGGGGCTCCTACGAGCAGTACTTC.

There are many counts of this clonotype. The chain employs TRBV5-6 and TRBJ2-1; D might be TRBD1 (6 bases). V lost 0 bases and J 0 bases, leaving 13 bases between the germline ends. CDR3 length: 17 residues. Germline loops: CDR1 SGHDT, CDR2 YYEEEE. The CDR3 region has the DNA TGTGCCAGCAGCTTGGCCAGGGGATTTAGCTCCTACAATGAGCAGTTCTTC. Residues: CASSLARGFSSYNEQFF.

The gene calls are TRBV6-6 and TRBJ2-2; D gene uncertain. The length of the CDR3 is 15 residues. Germline CDR1 MNHNY, CDR2 SVGAGI (reference sequence). V gave up 5 bases and J gave up 0 bases, with 10 bases separating them. This CDR3 is CASSPPETNTGELFF. The DNA of the CDR3 is TGTGCCAGCAGTCCCCCCGAGACGAACACCGGGGAGCTGTTTTTT.

This clonotype was seen a handful of times. This chain uses TRBV20-1 with TRBJ2-2, with D possibly being TRBD2 (6 bases). Germline CDR1 reads DFQATT; CDR2 reads SNEGSKA (reference sequence). Trimming cost V 3 bases and J 6 bases, with 11 bases left between them. This CDR3 spans 13 amino acids. The CDR3 DNA follows: TGCAGTGCTAGGGTGGGAGGCGCCGGGGAGCTGTTTTTT. This sequence encodes CSARVGGAGELFF.

In its sample, this clonotype was seen many times. This chain connects TRBV29-1 to TRBJ1-5, with D unclear. The CDR3 sequence is 12 residues long. V lost 5 bases and J 2 bases, leaving 7 bases between the germline ends. CDR1 and CDR2 (germline): SQVTM, ANQGSEA. The CDR3 spells CSVIAGNQPQHF. CDR3 nucleotide sequence: TGCAGCGTTATTGCAGGCAATCAGCCCCAGCATTTT. The whole variable domain, filled in from reference TRBV29-1 and TRBJ1-5, reads SAVISQKPSRDICQRGTSLTIQCQVDSQVTMMFWYRQQPGQSLTLIATANQGSEATYESGFVIDKFPISRPNLTFSTLTVSNMSPEDSSIYLCSVIAGNQPQHFGDGTRLSIL.